The 17 T cell receptor beta chains presented below share a single source sample, sequenced in a study of vaccination and CD4 T cells after COVID-19 (dated by TCRdb to between 2021 and 2024). Their recognized antigens are unknown. Libraries were built with PCR. Sequencing instrument: Illumina iSeq 100. At the Johns Hopkins FTIC core, DNA from the cultured CD4+ T cells underwent TCR sequencing with the Oncomine TCR Beta short-read assay. TCRdb took the public reads, trimmed them with fastp at Q25, ran MiXCR for clone calling and kept in-frame beta chains. Rows merge per CDR3 protein into single entries with the most common DNA and genes. The sample records about 13,000 distinct CDR3 sequences, 79% of which are singletons. Together, the top ten hold over 25% of the sample. The sample's treatment or condition label, decoded: approximately nine-day PBMC culture with coronavirus spike peptide pools or control peptides (ViraFEST assay).

The specimen was CD4+ T cells from blood, cultured in vitro. These TCRs come from a human donor who had recovered from COVID-19.

The genes are TRBV20-1 and TRBJ1-1; 8 nucleotides agree with TRBD1. This CDR3 is built from 15 residues. Germline loops: CDR1 DFQATT, CDR2 SNEGSKA (reference sequence). Trimming at V came to 1 base and at J to 11 bases, leaving 15 bases not matched to a gene. Here the CDR3 reads CSARGGGQESSSAFF. In nucleotides, the CDR3 is TGCAGTGCTAGAGGGGGGGGACAGGAGTCCTCGTCGGCTTTCTTT.

In this sample, this clonotype is medium-sized. The gene calls are TRBV15 and TRBJ2-5; 10 positions match TRBD2. CDR1 is LNHNV, CDR2 YYDKDF, per germline (reference sequence). This CDR3 is 17 amino acids long. V lost 4 bases and J lost 5; bases outside the gene matches: 13. The CDR3 loop reads CATSTGSGRAAWETQYF. The CDR3 nucleotides are TGTGCCACCAGCACCGGAAGCGGGAGGGCCGCGTGGGAGACCCAGTACTTC.

This clonotype was found once. The chain links TRBV6-5 to TRBJ1-1; D might be TRBD1 (6 bases). The germline V gene has CDR1 MNHEY and CDR2 SVGAGI. CDR3 length: 14 amino acids. Deletions cut 4 bases from V and 5 bases from J, with 14 bases between. The CDR3 spells CASSSGARRTEAFF. The DNA for the CDR3 is TGTGCCAGCAGTTCGGGGGCCAGGAGGACTGAAGCTTTCTTT.

On this clonotype: One junction end does not reproduce the germline sequence, and a read error may be involved. The chain has TRBV20-1 and TRBJ1-5; D gene ambiguous. The CDR3 contains 12 residues. CDR1 is DFQATT and CDR2 is SNEGSKA in the germline V gene (reference sequence). CDR3 amino acids: CSARDSNQPQHF. In nucleotides, the CDR3 is TGCAGTGCCAGAGACAGCAATCAGCCCCAGCATTTT.

The V call is TRBV24-1, the J call TRBJ2-1; 14 bases fit TRBD2. The CDR3 sequence is 16 residues long. From germline, CDR1 is KGHDR and CDR2 SFDVKD. With V trimmed by 4 bases and J by 6 bases, 4 bases remained unmatched. The CDR3 nucleotides read TGTGCCACCAGTGAGACTAGCGGGAGGGCCTTCAATGAGCAGTTCTTC. Residues: CATSETSGRAFNEQFF.

V gene TRBV30 combines with J gene TRBJ2-5; 7 bases are a match to TRBD2. CDR3 size: 14 residues. CDR1 GTSNPN and CDR2 SVGIG come from the germline V gene (reference sequence). Trimming at V came to 1 base and at J to 2 bases, leaving 4 bases not matched to a gene. CDR3 loop: CAWSGLAAQETQYF. In nucleotides, the CDR3 is TGTGCCTGGAGTGGGCTAGCGGCTCAAGAGACCCAGTACTTC.

This clonotype was seen just once. V usage is TRBV7-3 and J usage is TRBJ1-2; 11 nucleotides align to TRBD1. From germline, CDR1 is SGHTA and CDR2 FQGTGA. The CDR3 consists of 17 residues. V shed 0 bases, J shed 6 bases, and the junction held 9 bases outside the gene matches. CDR3 sequence: CASSLTPGGTGGNGYTF. The DNA of the CDR3 is TGTGCCAGCAGCTTAACTCCTGGAGGGACAGGGGGAAATGGCTACACCTTC.

This chain connects TRBV20-1 to TRBJ1-5, with D possibly matching TRBD1 (5 bases). The CDR3 runs 15 residues. V lost 6 bases, J lost 7 bases, and 22 bases lay in between. Germline lookup yields CDR1 DFQATT and CDR2 SNEGSKA (reference sequence). As DNA, the CDR3 is TGCAGTGCCCCCGACTACGGGACGGGCGGCCAGCCCCAGCATTTT. Its translation: CSAPDYGTGGQPQHF.

The chain recombines TRBV6-2 or TRBV6-3 with TRBJ2-1, with 10 positions matching TRBD2. CDR1 MNHEY and CDR2 SVGEGT come from the germline V gene. V lost 2 bases to trimming and J lost 5 bases; unmatched junction nucleotides: 9. The CDR3 consists of 17 residues. The CDR3 spells CASSYVASGSINNEQFF. The CDR3 region has the DNA TGTGCCAGCAGTTACGTCGCTAGCGGGAGTATCAACAATGAGCAGTTCTTC.

This clonotype was detected only a few times. This chain connects TRBV20-1 to TRBJ2-5, with TRBD2 matching over 14 bases. Trimming at V came to 4 bases and at J to 6 bases, leaving 10 bases not matched to a gene. The length of the CDR3 is 16 residues. CDR1 is DFQATT and CDR2 is SNEGSKA in the germline V gene (reference sequence). CDR3 loop: CSATVGTSGRKQTQYF. CDR3 nucleotides: TGCAGTGCTACGGTAGGGACTAGCGGGAGAAAACAGACCCAGTACTTC.

V gene TRBV20-1 combines with J gene TRBJ1-5, with D possibly matching TRBD1 (5 bases). Germline lookup yields CDR1 DFQATT and CDR2 SNEGSKA (reference sequence). Trimming took off 0 bases at V and 6 bases at J, with 9 bases between the two ends. There are 13 residues in the CDR3. CDR3 sequence reads: CSAREGGGQPQHF. The CDR3 DNA follows: TGCAGTGCTAGAGAGGGGGGGGGTCAGCCCCAGCATTTT.

The chain recombines TRBV20-1 with TRBJ1-1; D ambiguous. Germline V gene sequence: CDR1 DFQATT, CDR2 SNEGSKA (reference sequence). The CDR3 is made up of 12 amino acids. V dropped 5 bases and J dropped 1 base, with 8 bases sitting between them. The CDR3 DNA sequence: TGCAGTGCTGCCCTACAGAACACTGAAGCTTTCTTT. Its protein product is CSAALQNTEAFF.

The rearrangement uses TRBV30 and TRBJ1-5; D is perhaps TRBD1 (6 bases). Germline V gene data show CDR1 as GTSNPN and CDR2 as SVGIG (reference sequence). Trimming left V 1 base short and J 0 bases short, with 16 bases between. This CDR3 contains 17 residues. The CDR3 region is CAWSGRTADRSNQPQHF. The CDR3 nucleotides read TGTGCCTGGAGTGGCAGGACAGCTGATCGTAGCAATCAGCCCCAGCATTTT.

The rearrangement joins TRBV20-1 to TRBJ1-1, with 7 nucleotides matching TRBD1. The V gene end was trimmed by 5 bases and the J gene end by 1 base; junction bases not matched to a gene: 7. Germline-derived CDR1 and CDR2 are DFQATT and SNEGSKA (reference sequence). The CDR3 totals 14 residues. The CDR3, as DNA: TGCAGTGCTCGACAGGGCGCGGCGAACACTGAAGCTTTCTTT. Protein: CSARQGAANTEAFF.

The gene calls are TRBV20-1 and TRBJ2-1; 9 bases are shared with TRBD2. V shed 3 bases and J 5 bases; nucleotides not matched to a gene: 14. This CDR3 comprises 17 residues. The germline gives CDR1 DFQATT, CDR2 SNEGSKA (reference sequence). CDR3 sequence reads: CSARLPSGARRNNEQFF. The CDR3 DNA follows: TGCAGTGCTAGGCTCCCTAGCGGGGCGCGAAGGAACAATGAGCAGTTCTTC.

This rearrangement joins TRBV30 to TRBJ1-5; possible D gene TRBD1, 6 bases. V dropped 7 bases and J dropped 4 bases, with 14 bases sitting between them. Germline CDR1 and CDR2: GTSNPN and SVGIG (reference sequence). The CDR3 is made up of 13 amino acids. CDR3 sequence: CAYQGQGNQPQHF. The CDR3 DNA follows: TGTGCCTATCAGGGGCAGGGTAATCAGCCCCAGCATTTT.

The V call is TRBV20-1, the J call TRBJ2-7; D ambiguous. Germline lookup yields CDR1 DFQATT and CDR2 SNEGSKA (reference sequence). The CDR3 has 11 residues. For the CDR3, the DNA is TGCAGCCCCGGGCCGCTCGACGAGCAGTACTTC. Translating gives CSPGPLDEQYF.